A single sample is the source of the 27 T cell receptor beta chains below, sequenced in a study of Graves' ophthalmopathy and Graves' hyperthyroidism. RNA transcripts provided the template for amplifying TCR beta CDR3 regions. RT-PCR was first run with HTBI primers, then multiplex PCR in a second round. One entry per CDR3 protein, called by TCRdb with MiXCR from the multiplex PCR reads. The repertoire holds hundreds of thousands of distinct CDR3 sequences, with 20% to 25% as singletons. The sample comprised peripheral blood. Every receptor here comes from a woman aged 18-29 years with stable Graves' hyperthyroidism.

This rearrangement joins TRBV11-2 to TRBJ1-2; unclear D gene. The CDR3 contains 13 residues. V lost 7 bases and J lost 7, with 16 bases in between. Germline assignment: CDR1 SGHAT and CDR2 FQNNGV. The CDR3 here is CASMERLTAGYTF. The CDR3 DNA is TGTGCCAGCATGGAACGGTTGACGGCTGGCTACACCTTC. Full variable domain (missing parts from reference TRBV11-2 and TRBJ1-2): EAGVAQSPRYKIIEKRQSVAFWCNPISGHATLYWYQQILGQGPKLLIQFQNNGVVDDSQLPKDRFSAERLKGVDSTLKIQPAKLEDSAVYLCASMERLTAGYTFGSGTRLTVV.

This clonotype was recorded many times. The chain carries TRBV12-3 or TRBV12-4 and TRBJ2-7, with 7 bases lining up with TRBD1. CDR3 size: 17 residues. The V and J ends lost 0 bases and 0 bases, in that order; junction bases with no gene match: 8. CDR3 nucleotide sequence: TGTGCCAGCAGTTTAGCGTTTACAGGGGCAAGCTCCTACGAGCAGTACTTC. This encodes CASSLAFTGASSYEQYF.

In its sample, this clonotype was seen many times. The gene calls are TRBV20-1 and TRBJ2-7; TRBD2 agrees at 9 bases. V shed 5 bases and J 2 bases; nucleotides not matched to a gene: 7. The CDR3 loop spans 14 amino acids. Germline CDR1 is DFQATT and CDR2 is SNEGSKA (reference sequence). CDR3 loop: CSAGLAGTPYEQYF. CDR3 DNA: TGCAGTGCTGGGCTAGCGGGAACCCCCTACGAGCAGTACTTC.

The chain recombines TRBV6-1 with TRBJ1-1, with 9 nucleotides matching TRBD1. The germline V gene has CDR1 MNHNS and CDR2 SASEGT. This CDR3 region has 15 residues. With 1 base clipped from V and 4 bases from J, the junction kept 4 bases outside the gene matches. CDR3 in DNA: TGTGCCAGCAGTGAAGAGACAGGGGGTAGCACTGAAGCTTTCTTT. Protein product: CASSEETGGSTEAFF.

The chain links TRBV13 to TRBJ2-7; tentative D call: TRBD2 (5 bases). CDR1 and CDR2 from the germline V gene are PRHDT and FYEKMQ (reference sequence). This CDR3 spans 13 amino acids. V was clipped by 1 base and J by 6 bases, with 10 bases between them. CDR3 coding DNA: TGTGCCAGCAGCTTAGTCGGGGTTTCCGAGCAGTACTTC. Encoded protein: CASSLVGVSEQYF.

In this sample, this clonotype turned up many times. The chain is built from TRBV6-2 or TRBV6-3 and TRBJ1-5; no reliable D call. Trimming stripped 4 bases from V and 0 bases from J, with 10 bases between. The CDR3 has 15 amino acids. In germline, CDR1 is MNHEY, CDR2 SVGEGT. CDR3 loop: CASSLVQYSNQPQHF. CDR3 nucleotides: TGTGCCAGCAGTTTAGTGCAATATAGCAATCAGCCCCAGCATTTT.

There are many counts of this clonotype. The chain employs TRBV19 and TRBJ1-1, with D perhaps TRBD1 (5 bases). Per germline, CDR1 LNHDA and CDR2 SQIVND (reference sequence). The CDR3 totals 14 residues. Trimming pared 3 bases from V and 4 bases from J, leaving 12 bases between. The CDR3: CASSIRQGSTEAFF. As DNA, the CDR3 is TGTGCCAGTAGTATTAGGCAGGGATCCACTGAAGCTTTCTTT.

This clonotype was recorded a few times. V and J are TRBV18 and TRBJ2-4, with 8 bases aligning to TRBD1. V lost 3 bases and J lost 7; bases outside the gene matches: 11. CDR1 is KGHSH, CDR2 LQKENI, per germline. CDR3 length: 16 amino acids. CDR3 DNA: TGTGCCAGCTCACCGCAGGCCGGGACAGGAGGGAACATTCAGTACTTC. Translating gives CASSPQAGTGGNIQYF.

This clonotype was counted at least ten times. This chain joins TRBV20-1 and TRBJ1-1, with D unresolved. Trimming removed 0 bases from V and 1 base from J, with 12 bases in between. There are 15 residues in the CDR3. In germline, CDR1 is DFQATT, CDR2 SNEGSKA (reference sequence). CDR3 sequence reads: CSARDFETANTEAFF. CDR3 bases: TGCAGTGCTAGAGATTTTGAGACGGCGAACACTGAAGCTTTCTTT.

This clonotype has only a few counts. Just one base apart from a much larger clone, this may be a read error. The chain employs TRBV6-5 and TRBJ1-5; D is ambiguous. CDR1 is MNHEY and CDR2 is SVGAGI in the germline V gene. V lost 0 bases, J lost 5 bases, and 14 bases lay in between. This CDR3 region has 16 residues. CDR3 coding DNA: TGTGCCAGCAGTTACTCCTCCTCCGGCCCCGATCAGCCCCAGCATTTT. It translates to CASSYSSSGPDQPQHF.

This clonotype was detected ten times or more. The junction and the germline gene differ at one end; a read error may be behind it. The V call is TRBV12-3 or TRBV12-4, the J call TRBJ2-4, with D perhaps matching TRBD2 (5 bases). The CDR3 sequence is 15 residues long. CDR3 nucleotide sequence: TGTGCCAGCAGTTTCGGACTTCTAGCCAAAAACATTAAGTACTTC. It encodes CASSFGLLAKNIKYF.

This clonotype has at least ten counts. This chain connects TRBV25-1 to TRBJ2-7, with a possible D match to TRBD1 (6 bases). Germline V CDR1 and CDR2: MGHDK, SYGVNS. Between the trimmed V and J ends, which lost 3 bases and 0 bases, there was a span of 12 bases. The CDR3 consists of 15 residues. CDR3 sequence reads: CASSEFGDNSYEQYF. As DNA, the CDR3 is TGTGCCAGCAGTGAGTTTGGGGACAACTCCTACGAGCAGTACTTC.

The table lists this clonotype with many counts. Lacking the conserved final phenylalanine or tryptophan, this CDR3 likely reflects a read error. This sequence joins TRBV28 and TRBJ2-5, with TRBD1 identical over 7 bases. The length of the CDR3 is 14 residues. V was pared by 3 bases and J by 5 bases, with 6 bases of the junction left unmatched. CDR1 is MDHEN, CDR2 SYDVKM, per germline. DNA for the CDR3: TGTGCCAGCAGTTTCCCGACAGGGCGGGAGACCCAGTACTCC. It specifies CASSFPTGRETQYS.

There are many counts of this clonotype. CDR3 coding DNA: TGTGCCAGCAGCCAAGGTCGTCCCTCAGGGGGCACTGAAGCTTTCTTT. Translating it yields CASSQGRPSGGTEAFF. The chain recombines TRBV4-2 with TRBJ1-1, with 7 nucleotides matching TRBD1. V dropped 1 base and J dropped 4; count of bases not matched to a gene: 9. CDR1 and CDR2 from the germline V gene are LGHNA and YNFKEQ. The CDR3 has 16 residues.

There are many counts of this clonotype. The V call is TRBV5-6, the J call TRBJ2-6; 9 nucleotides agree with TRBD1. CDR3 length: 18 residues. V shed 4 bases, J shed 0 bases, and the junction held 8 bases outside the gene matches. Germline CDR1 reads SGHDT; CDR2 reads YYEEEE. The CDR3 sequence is CASSMGQGISSGANVLTF. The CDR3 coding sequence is TGTGCCAGCAGCATGGGACAGGGCATTTCCTCTGGGGCCAACGTCCTGACTTTC.

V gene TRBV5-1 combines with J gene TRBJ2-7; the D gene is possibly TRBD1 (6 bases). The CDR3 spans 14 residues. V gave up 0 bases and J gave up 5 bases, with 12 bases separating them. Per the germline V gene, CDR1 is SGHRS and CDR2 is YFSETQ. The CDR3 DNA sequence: TGCGCCAGCAGCTTGGTGCAGGGGTCCCACGAGCAGTACTTC. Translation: CASSLVQGSHEQYF.

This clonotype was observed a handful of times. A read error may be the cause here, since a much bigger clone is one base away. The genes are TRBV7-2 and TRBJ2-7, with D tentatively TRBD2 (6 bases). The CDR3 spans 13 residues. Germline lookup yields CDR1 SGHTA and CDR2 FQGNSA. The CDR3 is CVSSSRDSREQYF. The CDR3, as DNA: TGTGTCAGCAGCTCCCGGGACTCCCGAGAGCAGTACTTC.

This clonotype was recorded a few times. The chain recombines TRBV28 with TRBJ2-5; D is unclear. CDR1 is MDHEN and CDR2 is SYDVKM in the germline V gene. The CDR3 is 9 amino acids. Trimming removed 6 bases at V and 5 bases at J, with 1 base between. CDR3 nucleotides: TGTGCCAGCAGGGAGACCCAGTACTTC. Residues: CASRETQYF.

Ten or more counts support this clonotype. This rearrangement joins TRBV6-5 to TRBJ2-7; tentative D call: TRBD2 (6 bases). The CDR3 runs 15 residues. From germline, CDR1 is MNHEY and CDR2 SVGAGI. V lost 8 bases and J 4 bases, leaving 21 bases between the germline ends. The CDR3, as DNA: TGTGCCAGCGCTTCAGCGGGCGCACCCTTTTACGAGCAGTACTTC. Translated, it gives CASASAGAPFYEQYF.

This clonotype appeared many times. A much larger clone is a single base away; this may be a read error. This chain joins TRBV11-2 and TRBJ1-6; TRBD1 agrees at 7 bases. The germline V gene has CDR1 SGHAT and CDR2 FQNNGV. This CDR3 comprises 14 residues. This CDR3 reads CASSPTGDNSHLHF. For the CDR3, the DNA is TGTGCCAGCAGCCCTACAGGGGATAATTCACACCTCCACTTT.

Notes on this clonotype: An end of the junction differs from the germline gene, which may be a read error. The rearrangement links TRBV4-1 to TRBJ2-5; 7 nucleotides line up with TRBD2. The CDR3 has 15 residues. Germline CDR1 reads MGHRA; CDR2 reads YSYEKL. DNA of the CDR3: TGCGCCATCAGCCTGTTAGCGGGTCTCCAAGAGACCCAGTATTTC. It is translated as CAISLLAGLQETQYF.

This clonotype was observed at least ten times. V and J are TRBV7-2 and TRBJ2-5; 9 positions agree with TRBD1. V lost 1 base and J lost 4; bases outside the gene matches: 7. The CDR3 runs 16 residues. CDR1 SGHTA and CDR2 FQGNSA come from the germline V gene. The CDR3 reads CASSLGMGQGGETQYF. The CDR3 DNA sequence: TGTGCCAGCAGCTTAGGGATGGGACAGGGAGGAGAGACCCAGTACTTC. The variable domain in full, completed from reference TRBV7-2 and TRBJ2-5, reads GAGVSQSPSNKVTEKGKDVELRCDPISGHTALYWYRQSLGQGLEFLIYFQGNSAPDKSGLPSDRFSAERTGGSVSTLTIQRTQQEDSAVYLCASSLGMGQGGETQYFGPGTRLLVL.

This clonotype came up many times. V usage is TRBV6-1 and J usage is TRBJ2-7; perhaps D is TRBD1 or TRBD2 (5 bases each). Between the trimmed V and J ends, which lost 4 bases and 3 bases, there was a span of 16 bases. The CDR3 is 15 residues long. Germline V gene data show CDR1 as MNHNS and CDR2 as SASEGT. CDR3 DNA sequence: TGTGCCAGCAGTGTCGTGGGGACCTATGGCTACGAGCAGTACTTC. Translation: CASSVVGTYGYEQYF.

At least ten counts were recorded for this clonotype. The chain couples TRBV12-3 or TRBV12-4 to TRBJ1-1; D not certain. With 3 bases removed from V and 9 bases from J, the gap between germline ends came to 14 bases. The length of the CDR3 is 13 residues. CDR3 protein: CASSFSQVLQAFF. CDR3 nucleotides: TGTGCCAGCAGTTTTAGCCAAGTTCTTCAAGCTTTCTTT.

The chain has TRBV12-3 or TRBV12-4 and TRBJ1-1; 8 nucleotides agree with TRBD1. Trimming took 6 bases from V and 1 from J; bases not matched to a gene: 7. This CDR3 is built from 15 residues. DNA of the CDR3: TGTGCCAGCAGGGAGACAGGGGAGGCGAACACTGAAGCTTTCTTT. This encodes CASRETGEANTEAFF.

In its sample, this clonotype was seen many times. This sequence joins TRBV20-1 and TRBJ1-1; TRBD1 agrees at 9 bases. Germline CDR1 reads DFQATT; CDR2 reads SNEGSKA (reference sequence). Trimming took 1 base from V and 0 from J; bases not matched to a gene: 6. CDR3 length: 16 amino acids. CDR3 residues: CSARARTGVMNTEAFF. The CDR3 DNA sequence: TGCAGTGCTAGAGCTAGGACAGGGGTCATGAACACTGAAGCTTTCTTT.

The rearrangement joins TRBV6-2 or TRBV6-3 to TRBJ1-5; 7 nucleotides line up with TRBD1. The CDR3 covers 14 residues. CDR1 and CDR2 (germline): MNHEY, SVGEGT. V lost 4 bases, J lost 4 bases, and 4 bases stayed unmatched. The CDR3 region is CASSFSDRNQPQHF. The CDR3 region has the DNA TGTGCCAGCAGTTTCTCGGACAGGAATCAGCCCCAGCATTTT.